This TCR beta chain was documented in a study of blood T cells in healthy people across ages. The study, taken as a whole, reports: Strongly correlated with naive T cell percentage was TCR beta diversity. Unsorted PBMCs ruled out conclusive naive versus antigen-experienced comparison.

This clonotype was counted a single time. Antigen specificity is unknown. A second PCR of roughly 7 to 11 cycles used a sample-barcoded 5' primer and a J-beta primer mix. TCRdb used MiXCR to reprocess the 5' RACE reads, holding one entry per CDR3 protein. This table has about 750,000 distinct CDR3 sequences, approximately 53% appearing once. V shed 5 bases and J shed 13 bases, with 23 bases lying between them. The CDR3 spans 14 residues. Germline loops: CDR1 SGHTA, CDR2 FQGNSA. Sequenced sample: blood. This receptor was identified in a man aged 80 or over in good health. The chain couples TRBV7-2 to TRBJ1-2; maybe TRBD1 (6 bases). The CDR3 region has the DNA TGTGCCAGCAGCCAAGGACAGCAAGTTATGCCTGGCACCTTC. Translating gives CASSQGQQVMPGTF.